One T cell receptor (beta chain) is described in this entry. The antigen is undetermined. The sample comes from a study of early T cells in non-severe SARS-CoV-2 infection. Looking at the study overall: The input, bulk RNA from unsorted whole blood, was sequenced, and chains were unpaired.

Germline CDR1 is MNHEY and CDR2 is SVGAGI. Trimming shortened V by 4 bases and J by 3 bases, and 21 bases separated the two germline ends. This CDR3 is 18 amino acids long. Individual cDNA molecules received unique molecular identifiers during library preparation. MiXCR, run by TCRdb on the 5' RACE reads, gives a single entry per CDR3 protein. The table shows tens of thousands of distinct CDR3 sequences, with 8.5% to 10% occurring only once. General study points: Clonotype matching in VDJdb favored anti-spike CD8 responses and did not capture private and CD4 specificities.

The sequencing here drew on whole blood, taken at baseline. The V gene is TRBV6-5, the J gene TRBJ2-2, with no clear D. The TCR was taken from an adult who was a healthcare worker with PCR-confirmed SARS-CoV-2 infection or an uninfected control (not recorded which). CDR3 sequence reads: CASSSPSNIPKDTGELFF. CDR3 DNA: TGTGCCAGCAGTTCCCCCTCAAACATCCCGAAGGACACCGGGGAGCTGTTTTTT.